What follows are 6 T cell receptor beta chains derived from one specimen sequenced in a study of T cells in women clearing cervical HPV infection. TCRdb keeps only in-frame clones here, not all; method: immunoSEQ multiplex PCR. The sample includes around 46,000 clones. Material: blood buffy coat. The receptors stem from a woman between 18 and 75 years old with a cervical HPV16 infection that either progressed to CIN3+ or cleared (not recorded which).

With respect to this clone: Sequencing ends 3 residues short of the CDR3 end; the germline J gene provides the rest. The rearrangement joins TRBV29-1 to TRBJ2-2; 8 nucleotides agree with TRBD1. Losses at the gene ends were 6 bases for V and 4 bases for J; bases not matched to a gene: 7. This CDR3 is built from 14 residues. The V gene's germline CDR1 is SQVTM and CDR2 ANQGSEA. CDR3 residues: CSVGQGLGTGELFF. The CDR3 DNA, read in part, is TGCAGCGTCGGACAGGGATTGGGCACCGGGGAG.

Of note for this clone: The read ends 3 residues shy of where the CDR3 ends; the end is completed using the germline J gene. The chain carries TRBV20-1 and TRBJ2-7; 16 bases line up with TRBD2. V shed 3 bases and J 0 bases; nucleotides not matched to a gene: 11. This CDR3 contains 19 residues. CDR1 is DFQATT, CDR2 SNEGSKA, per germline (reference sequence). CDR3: CSASPPPGLAGGSSYEQYF. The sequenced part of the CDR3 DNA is TGCAGTGCTAGCCCTCCTCCGGGACTAGCGGGAGGGAGCTCCTACGAG.

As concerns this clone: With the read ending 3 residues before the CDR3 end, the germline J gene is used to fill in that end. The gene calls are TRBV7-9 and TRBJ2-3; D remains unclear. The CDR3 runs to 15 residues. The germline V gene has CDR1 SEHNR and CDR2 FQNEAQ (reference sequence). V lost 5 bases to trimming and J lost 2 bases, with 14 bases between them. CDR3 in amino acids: CASSPPISYTDTQYF. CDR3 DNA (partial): TGTGCCAGCAGCCCCCCCATCTCCTACACAGATACG.

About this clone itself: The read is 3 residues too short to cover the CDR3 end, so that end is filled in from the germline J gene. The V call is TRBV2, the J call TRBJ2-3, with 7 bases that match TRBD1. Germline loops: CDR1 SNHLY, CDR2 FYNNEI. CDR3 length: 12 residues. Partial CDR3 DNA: TGTGCCAGCAAGGGACAGCAAGAGACG. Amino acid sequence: CASKGQQET. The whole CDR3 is CASKGQQETQYF.

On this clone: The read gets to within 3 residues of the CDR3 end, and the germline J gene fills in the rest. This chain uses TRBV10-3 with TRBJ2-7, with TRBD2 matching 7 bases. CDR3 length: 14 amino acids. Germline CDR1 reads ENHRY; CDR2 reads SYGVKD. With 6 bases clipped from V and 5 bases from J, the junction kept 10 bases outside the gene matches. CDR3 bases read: TGTGCCATCAGGGGGGTGACTAGCCTCGACGAG. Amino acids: CAIRGVTSLDE. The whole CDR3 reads CAIRGVTSLDEQYF.

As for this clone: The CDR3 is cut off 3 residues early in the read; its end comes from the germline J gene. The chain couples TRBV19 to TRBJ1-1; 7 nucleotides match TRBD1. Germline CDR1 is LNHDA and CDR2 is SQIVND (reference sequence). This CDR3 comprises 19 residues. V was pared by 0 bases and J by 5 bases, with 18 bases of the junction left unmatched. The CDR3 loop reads CASSIDHRGPGGGRTEAFF. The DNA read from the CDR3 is TGTGCCAGTAGTATAGATCACAGGGGCCCCGGAGGCGGGAGAACTGAA.